The entry that follows covers one TCR beta chain sequence. The antigen is undetermined. Healthy Caucasians alone served as donors. Each cDNA held unique molecular identifiers, and template switching gave it a universal primer site. TCRdb reanalysed the 5' RACE reads using MiXCR and keeps one entry per CDR3 protein. The profile shows roughly 1.6 million distinct CDR3 sequences, about 31% of them singletons. The V gene's germline CDR1 is DFQATT and CDR2 SNEGSKA (reference sequence). Trimming stripped 6 bases from V and 5 bases from J, with 16 bases between. CDR3 length: 13 amino acids. The data belong to a study of identical twins. General observations from the study: Out-of-frame beta chain sequences displayed weaker excess sharing between twins. The study based its conclusions on cross-sectional statistical analysis and did not follow the same donors.

The sequence was collected from a newborn girl in good health. Sequencing was performed on cord blood. The chain employs TRBV20-1 and TRBJ2-5, with D perhaps matching TRBD1 (6 bases). CDR3 DNA sequence: TGCAGTGCGGCTAGAACAGGGAAGGAGACCCAGTACTTC. It translates to CSAARTGKETQYF.